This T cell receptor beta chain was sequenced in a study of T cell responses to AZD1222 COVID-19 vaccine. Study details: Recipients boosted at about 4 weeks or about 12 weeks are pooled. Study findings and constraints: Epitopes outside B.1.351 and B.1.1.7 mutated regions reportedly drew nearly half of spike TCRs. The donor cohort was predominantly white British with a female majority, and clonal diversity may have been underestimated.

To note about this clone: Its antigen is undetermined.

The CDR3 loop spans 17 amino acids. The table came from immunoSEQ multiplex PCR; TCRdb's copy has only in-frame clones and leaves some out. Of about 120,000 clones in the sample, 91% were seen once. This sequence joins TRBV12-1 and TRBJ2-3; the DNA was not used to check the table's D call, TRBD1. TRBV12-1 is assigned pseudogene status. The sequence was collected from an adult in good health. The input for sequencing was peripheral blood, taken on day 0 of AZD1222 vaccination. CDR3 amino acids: CASSFPSDRAYTDTQYF. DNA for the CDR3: TGTGCCAGCAGCTTTCCTTCCGACAGGGCCTACACAGATACGCAGTATTTT.